This TCR beta chain stems from a study of T cells expressing NK-cell markers. TCRdb re-called the 5' RACE reads; one entry per CDR3 protein, DNA not given. The specimen's table records 250,000 to 300,000 distinct CDR3 sequences. Germline V gives CDR1 LGHDT, CDR2 YNNKEL (reference sequence). This CDR3 region has 16 residues. This TCR derives from a man aged 18-30 years in good health. Material: blood T cells: a sorted CD56 or NKG2C T cell subset, CD4+ or CD8+ T cells, or bulk PBMC T cells (not recorded which). The V call is TRBV3-1, the J call TRBJ2-1; TCRdb picks TRBD1, but there is no DNA to check that call. The chain's CDR3 is CASSHSGTGGVGEQFF.